These 13 T cell receptor beta chains came from one sample sequenced in a study of blood T cell repertoires in COVID-19. The data were produced by immunoSEQ multiplex PCR, yet TCRdb's version contains in-frame clones alone and is incomplete. The data contain tens of thousands of clones, less than 80% of them seen just once; the ten biggest clones take up 10% to 13%. The sample comprised peripheral blood. Receptors originate from a man between 65 and 85 years old with COVID-19, enrolled during active disease.

The chain combines TRBV3-1 (or the pseudogene TRBV3-2) with TRBJ1-6; TRBD1 matches at 10 bases. The V gene end was trimmed by 6 bases and the J gene end by 7 bases; junction bases not matched to a gene: 0. The CDR3 is 13 residues long. In germline, CDR1 is LGHDT, CDR2 YNNKEL (reference sequence). The CDR3 nucleotides are TGTGCCAGCAGGGGACAGGGGAATTCACCCCTCCACTTT. Residues: CASRGQGNSPLHF.

The chain joins TRBV28 to TRBJ1-5, with D possibly matching TRBD1 (6 bases). Germline CDR1 reads MDHEN; CDR2 reads SYDVKM. CDR3 length equals 16 residues. The V and J ends lost 6 bases and 5 bases respectively, with 20 bases between them. This CDR3 is CASSQSGQRWDQPQHF. CDR3 DNA sequence: TGTGCCAGCAGCCAAAGCGGACAGCGCTGGGATCAGCCCCAGCATTTT.

V gene TRBV6-1 combines with J gene TRBJ2-7; D call uncertain. The CDR3 loop spans 13 amino acids. Germline V lookup: CDR1 MNHNS, CDR2 SASEGT. Trimming left V 3 bases short and J 3 bases short, with 9 bases between. The DNA for the CDR3 is TGTGCCAGCAGTGAGGTGCTGAGCTACGAGCAGTACTTC. Translating it yields CASSEVLSYEQYF.

The chain combines TRBV19 with TRBJ2-3, with TRBD2 matching over 9 bases. With V trimmed by 3 bases and J by 2 bases, 6 bases remained unmatched. CDR3 length: 16 amino acids. Germline V gives CDR1 LNHDA, CDR2 SQIVND (reference sequence). CDR3 sequence (DNA): TGTGCCAGTAGTATCACGCGCGGGAGGGCCACAGATACGCAGTATTTT. Protein: CASSITRGRATDTQYF.

The V call is TRBV21-1, the J call TRBJ2-3; TRBD2 is the table's D call and was not checked against the DNA. TRBV21-1 is termed a pseudogene. This CDR3 is built from 18 residues. The CDR3 region is CASSKIRFTGTSKHTQYF. In DNA form, the CDR3 reads TGTGCCAGCAGCAAAATACGGTTCACTGGGACTAGCAAGCATACGCAGTATTTT.

This sequence joins TRBV24-1 and TRBJ2-1, with TRBD2 matching 8 bases. The CDR3 is 15 residues long. V lost 3 bases to trimming and J lost 7 bases; unmatched junction nucleotides: 7. CDR1 and CDR2 (germline): KGHDR, SFDVKD. The CDR3 protein is CATSDPSSSGNEQFF. The CDR3 nucleotides read TGTGCCACCAGTGATCCCTCATCTAGCGGGAATGAGCAGTTCTTC.

This clone was recorded only once. This chain uses TRBV5-1 with TRBJ2-1; 10 bases line up with TRBD2. V trimming: 4 bases; J trimming: 6 bases; junction bases outside the gene matches: 4. The CDR3 contains 14 residues. CDR1 is SGHRS and CDR2 is YFSETQ in the germline V gene. CDR3 nucleotides: TGCGCCAGCAGCGCTAGCGGGAGCGGCAATGAGCAGTTCTTC. Its translation is CASSASGSGNEQFF.

The chain joins TRBV7-9 to TRBJ2-1; TRBD2 matches at 8 bases. The V gene end was trimmed by 8 bases and the J gene end by 4 bases; junction bases not matched to a gene: 7. Germline CDR1 reads SEHNR; CDR2 reads FQNEAQ (reference sequence). The CDR3 consists of 14 residues. CDR3 coding DNA: TGTGCCAGCGACCCGGGACTAGGATACAATGAGCAGTTCTTC. Translation gives CASDPGLGYNEQFF. Based on the CDR3 plus reference TRBV7-9 and TRBJ2-1, the full variable domain is DTGVSQNPRHKITKRGQNVTFRCDPISEHNRLYWYRQTLGQGPEFLTYFQNEAQLEKSRLLSDRFSAERPKGSFSTLEIQRTEQGDSAMYLCASDPGLGYNEQFFGPGTRLTVL.

V is TRBV10-1 and J is TRBJ2-7; TRBD2 might be the D (5 bases). Germline assignment: CDR1 WNHNN and CDR2 SYGVQD (reference sequence). The CDR3 extends over 11 amino acids. Trimming took off 4 bases at V and 5 bases at J, with 6 bases between the two ends. The chain's CDR3 is CASSAGNEQYF. CDR3 nucleotides: TGCGCCAGCAGTGCCGGGAACGAGCAGTACTTC.

This sequence joins TRBV9 and TRBJ2-1; 7 nucleotides align to TRBD2. CDR3 length: 16 amino acids. V shed 4 bases and J 6 bases; nucleotides not matched to a gene: 13. Germline lookup yields CDR1 SGDLS and CDR2 YYNGEE. DNA of the CDR3: TGTGCCAGCAGCCCGAGCGGGAACGCTTTGGGCAATGAGCAGTTCTTC. It encodes CASSPSGNALGNEQFF.

The J gene is TRBJ1-1, the V gene TRBV2, with TRBD1 as a possible D gene (6 bases). The germline gives CDR1 SNHLY, CDR2 FYNNEI. Trimming left V 9 bases short and J 3 bases short, with 17 bases between. This CDR3 is 14 amino acids long. The DNA for the CDR3 is TGTGCCAGTTCTTTACAGGGAAGGGACACTGAAGCTTTCTTT. Translating it yields CASSLQGRDTEAFF.

J is TRBJ1-1 and V is TRBV5-5; D is perhaps TRBD1 (5 bases). The ends were cut back, 0 bases at V and 1 base at J, with 16 bases in the middle. This CDR3 comprises 17 residues. Germline CDR1 SGHKS, CDR2 YYEKEE (reference sequence). In DNA, the CDR3 is TGTGCCAGCAGCTTGGCCGATAGTAGGGGCGGGAACACTGAAGCTTTCTTT. Translation gives CASSLADSRGGNTEAFF.

The chain couples TRBV4-1 to TRBJ1-5; D is ambiguous. V gave up 5 bases and J gave up 3 bases, with 17 bases separating them. Germline values: CDR1 MGHRA, CDR2 YSYEKL. The CDR3 consists of 16 residues. The CDR3 nucleotides read TGCGCCAGCAGCATATCCGAGGGTCCCTTCAATCAGCCCCAGCATTTT. Its translation: CASSISEGPFNQPQHF.